This T cell receptor (beta chain) was observed in a study of blood T cell repertoires in COVID-19. In the study overall: COVID-19 samples from acute and convalescent phases originated in the United States, Italy and Spain. Sample material is recorded as cDNA or gDNA derived from T cells, B-cell-depleted T cells, or PBMCs.

The V end was cut by 6 bases, the J end by 2 bases, with 14 bases between. This CDR3 is built from 15 residues. CDR1 and CDR2 (germline): SGHAT, FQNNGV. Repertoires were generated with immunoSEQ multiplex PCR, while TCRdb's copy carries only in-frame clones and drops some. This sample has about 23,000 clones, with roughly 94% found just once. The chain employs TRBV11-2 and TRBJ2-1; D is possibly TRBD2 (5 bases). The TCR was taken from a woman aged 45-59 years with active COVID-19. The sequenced sample consisted of peripheral blood. The CDR3 DNA reads TGTGCCAGCAGTGAAAGCGGTTCCACCTACAATGAGCAGTTCTTC. Its translation is CASSESGSTYNEQFF.